This TCR beta chain was recorded in a study of blood T cell repertoires in COVID-19. For the study at large: Sites in the United States, Italy and Spain provided acute and convalescent COVID-19 samples. T cells, B-cell-depleted T cells, or PBMCs supplied cDNA or gDNA.

Germline lookup yields CDR1 SGHRS and CDR2 YFSETQ. The J segment lost 8 bases and the V segment lost 4 bases, leaving 3 bases of the junction unmatched. The CDR3 has 12 residues. The authors' processing: Nucleated cell counts were estimated from reference gene primer amplification. Method: immunoSEQ multiplex PCR; TCRdb's copy keeps in-frame clones and lacks some. Clone size and V and J calls were adopted from that table, with D and trimming inferred from the DNA. The sample holds about 70,000 clones, roughly 89% seen once. The chain combines TRBV5-1 with TRBJ2-1; 7 positions agree with TRBD1. This TCR came from an elderly woman with acute or convalescent COVID-19. The sample consisted of peripheral blood. CDR3 in amino acids: CASSLTGYEQFF. As DNA, the CDR3 is TGCGCCAGCAGCCTGACAGGGTATGAGCAGTTCTTC. The full variable domain, its missing parts supplied by reference TRBV5-1 and TRBJ2-1, is KAGVTQTPRYLIKTRGQQVTLSCSPISGHRSVSWYQQTPGQGLQFLFEYFSETQRNKGNFPGRFSGRQFSNSRSEMNVSTLELGDSALYLCASSLTGYEQFFGPGTRLTVL.